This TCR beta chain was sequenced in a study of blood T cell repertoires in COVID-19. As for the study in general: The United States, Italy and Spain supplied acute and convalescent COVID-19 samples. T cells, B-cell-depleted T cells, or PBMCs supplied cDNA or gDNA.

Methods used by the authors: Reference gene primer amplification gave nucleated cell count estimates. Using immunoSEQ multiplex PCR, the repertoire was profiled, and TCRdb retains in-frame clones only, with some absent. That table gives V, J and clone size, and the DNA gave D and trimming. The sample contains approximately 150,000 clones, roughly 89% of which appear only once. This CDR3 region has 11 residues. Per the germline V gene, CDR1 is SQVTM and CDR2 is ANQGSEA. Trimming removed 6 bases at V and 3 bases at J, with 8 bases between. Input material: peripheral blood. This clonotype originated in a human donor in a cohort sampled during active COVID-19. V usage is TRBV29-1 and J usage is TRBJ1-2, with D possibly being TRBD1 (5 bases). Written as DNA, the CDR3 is TGCAGCGTCGGGACTGACTATGGCTACACCTTC. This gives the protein CSVGTDYGYTF.